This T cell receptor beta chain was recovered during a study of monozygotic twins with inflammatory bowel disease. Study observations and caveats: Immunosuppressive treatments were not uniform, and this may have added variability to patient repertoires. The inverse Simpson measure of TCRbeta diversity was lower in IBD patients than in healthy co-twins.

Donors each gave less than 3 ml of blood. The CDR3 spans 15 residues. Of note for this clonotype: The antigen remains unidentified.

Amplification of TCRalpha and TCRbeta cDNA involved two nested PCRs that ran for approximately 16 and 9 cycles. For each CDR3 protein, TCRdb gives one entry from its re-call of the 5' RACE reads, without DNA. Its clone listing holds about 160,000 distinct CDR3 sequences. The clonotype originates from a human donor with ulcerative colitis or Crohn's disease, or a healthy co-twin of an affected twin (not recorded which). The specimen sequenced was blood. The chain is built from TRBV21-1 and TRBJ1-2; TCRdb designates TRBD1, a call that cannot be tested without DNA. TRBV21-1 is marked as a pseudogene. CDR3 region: CASSKENRVGYGYTF.